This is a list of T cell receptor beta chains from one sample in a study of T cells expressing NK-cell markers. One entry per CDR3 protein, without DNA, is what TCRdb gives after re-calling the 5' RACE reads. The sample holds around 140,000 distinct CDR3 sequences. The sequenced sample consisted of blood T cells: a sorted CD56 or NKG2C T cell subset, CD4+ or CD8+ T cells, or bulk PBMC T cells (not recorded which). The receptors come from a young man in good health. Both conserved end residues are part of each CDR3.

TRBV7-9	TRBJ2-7	CASSRTPPGNSYEQYF
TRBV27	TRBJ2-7	CASRGPIDYEQYF
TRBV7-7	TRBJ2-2	CASSFGLAGGITGELFF
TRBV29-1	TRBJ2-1	CSVYSFRGRDNEQFF
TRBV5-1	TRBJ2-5	CASSPSREGPWETQYF
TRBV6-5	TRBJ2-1	CASGLGFDYNEQFF
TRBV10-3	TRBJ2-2	CAISELAGELFF
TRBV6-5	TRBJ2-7	CASSYGLAGDEQYF
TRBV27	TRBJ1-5	CASSINSEEPQHF
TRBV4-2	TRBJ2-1	CASSMTGTKNEQFF
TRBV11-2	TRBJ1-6	CASSTRSGRDRGPSYNSPLHF
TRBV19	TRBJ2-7	CASRTSGSLYEQYF
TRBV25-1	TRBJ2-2	CASLSVEGATGELFF
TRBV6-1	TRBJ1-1	CATVGRLNTEAFF
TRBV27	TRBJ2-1	CASSLGAGVYEQFF
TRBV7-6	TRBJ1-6	CASSSGPRGGSPLHF
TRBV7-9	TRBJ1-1	CASSPPGGVTEAFF
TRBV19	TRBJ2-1	CASSIWRDEQFF
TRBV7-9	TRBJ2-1	CASSSPGLHYNEQFF
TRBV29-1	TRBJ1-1	CSVEKGATEAFF
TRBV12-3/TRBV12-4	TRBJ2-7	CASSFQGIDEQYF
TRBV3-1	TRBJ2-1	CASSQEGLAPSYNEQFF
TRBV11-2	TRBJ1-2	CASSPTTGVNGYTF
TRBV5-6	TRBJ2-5	CASSYSSTLSEFRETQYF
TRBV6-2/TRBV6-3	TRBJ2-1	CASNFGVGGEQFF
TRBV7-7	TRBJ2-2	CASSQNKNTGELFF
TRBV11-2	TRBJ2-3	CASSRAGRANTDTQYF